These 19 T cell receptor beta chains were all obtained from the same sample, sequenced in a study of quantifying T cell responses using KT2 cells (dated by TCRdb to about 2017). With regard to the full study: RNA was DNase-treated and reverse transcribed with TCR alpha and beta constant-region primers, mostly using SuperScript III.

The library was prepared using UMI-ligation and nested PCR. TCRdb records Illumina MiSeq as the sequencer. A single-stranded oligonucleotide bearing the Illumina SP2 sequence and a UMI was ligated to the 3' end of the cDNA with T4 RNA ligase 1. PCR1 used 4 to 5 cycles (98 degrees C 15 s, 69 degrees C 30 s, 72 degrees C 40 s), and the beta primer was an equimolar mix of RC1.1 and RC1.2 that covered TRBC1 and TRBC2. Clones were called with MiXCR by TCRdb after fastp trimmed the public reads at Q25, and only in-frame beta chains were retained. CDR3 protein sequences are deduplicated, and each keeps its most common genes and DNA. The sample table lists fewer than 50,000 distinct CDR3 sequences, over 15% of them with a count of one. Together, the top ten hold 43% of the sample. What was sequenced was PBMCs spiked with cells of the T cell clone KT2. These receptors were collected from a human donor.

This clonotype was seen a handful of times. The gene calls are TRBV7-9 and TRBJ1-5; the D gene is possibly TRBD1 (6 bases). The V gene's germline CDR1 is SEHNR and CDR2 FQNEAQ (reference sequence). V was pared by 1 base and J by 5 bases, with 12 bases between. The CDR3 covers 15 residues. The CDR3 here is CASSLEAGADQPQHF. CDR3 DNA: TGTGCCAGCAGCTTAGAGGCAGGGGCTGATCAGCCCCAGCATTTT.

The sample holds one count of this clonotype. The chain employs TRBV12-3 or TRBV12-4 and TRBJ2-2, with TRBD1 matching over 7 bases. V was clipped by 5 bases and J by 5 bases; unmatched bases: 8. The CDR3 is 15 residues long. The CDR3 region is CASSPRQGRTGELFF. CDR3 nucleotide sequence: TGTGCCAGCAGTCCTCGACAGGGAAGGACCGGGGAGCTGTTTTTT.

This clonotype occurred a few times. V gene TRBV20-1 combines with J gene TRBJ1-4, with D tentatively TRBD1 (5 bases). CDR1 and CDR2 (germline): DFQATT, SNEGSKA (reference sequence). This CDR3 contains 13 residues. V was trimmed by 4 bases and J by 3 bases, leaving 9 bases between them. For the CDR3, the DNA is TGCAGTGCTATGGGGCGGTCTAATGAAAAACTGTTTTTT. This encodes CSAMGRSNEKLFF.

This sequence joins TRBV12-3 or TRBV12-4 and TRBJ2-1; D remains unclear. V shed 7 bases and J shed 9 bases, with 13 bases lying between them. The CDR3 sequence is 12 residues long. CDR3 sequence reads: CASTLKFSEQFF. CDR3 sequence (DNA): TGTGCCAGCACCCTTAAGTTCAGTGAGCAGTTCTTC.

This clonotype was seen a few times. The J gene is TRBJ1-3, the V gene TRBV2; D gene ambiguous. The germline V gene has CDR1 SNHLY and CDR2 FYNNEI. V lost 6 bases, J lost 0 bases, and 12 bases lay in between. The CDR3 spans 15 residues. CDR3 sequence reads: CASRFEVYSGNTIYF. In nucleotides, the CDR3 is TGTGCCAGCAGATTTGAGGTTTACTCTGGAAACACCATATATTTT.

The chain couples TRBV5-5 to TRBJ1-1; D unresolved. Looked up from germline, CDR1 is SGHKS and CDR2 is YYEKEE (reference sequence). The CDR3 runs to 14 residues. V dropped 2 bases and J dropped 4 bases, with 12 bases sitting between them. The CDR3 sequence is CASSLQRLRTEAFF. CDR3 DNA: TGTGCCAGCAGCTTACAGAGGTTGCGCACTGAAGCTTTCTTT.

The chain couples TRBV28 to TRBJ1-4; D is unresolved. V lost 4 bases to trimming and J lost 8 bases, with 14 bases between them. The germline gives CDR1 MDHEN, CDR2 SYDVKM. This CDR3 is 14 amino acids long. In DNA form, the CDR3 reads TGTGCCAGCAGTTCCGGTTCTTTGCGGGAAAAACTGTTTTTT. This encodes CASSSGSLREKLFF.

The V gene is TRBV20-1, the J gene TRBJ2-7; a weak D match, TRBD2 (5 bases). Trimming took 0 bases from V and 3 from J, leaving 9 bases between them. This CDR3 has 13 amino acids. Germline V CDR1 and CDR2: DFQATT, SNEGSKA (reference sequence). The chain's CDR3 is CSARESGNYEQYF. Here the CDR3 DNA reads TGCAGTGCTAGAGAGAGCGGAAACTACGAGCAGTACTTC.

The chain links TRBV12-3 or TRBV12-4 to TRBJ2-1; D is unresolved. The V and J ends lost 7 bases and 2 bases respectively, with 15 bases between them. This CDR3 contains 15 residues. The CDR3 here is CASTSLRLPYNEQFF. The DNA of the CDR3 is TGTGCCAGCACCTCCCTCCGACTCCCCTACAATGAGCAGTTCTTC.

A few counts support this clonotype. V usage is TRBV9 and J usage is TRBJ1-2; D is undetermined. Trimming shortened V by 0 bases and J by 0 bases, and 9 bases separated the two germline ends. The CDR3 consists of 15 residues. Germline CDR1 and CDR2: SGDLS and YYNGEE. CDR3 sequence reads: CASSVESTPNYGYTF. Written as DNA, the CDR3 is TGTGCCAGCAGCGTAGAGTCTACTCCTAACTATGGCTACACCTTC.

This clonotype was seen a handful of times. This rearrangement joins TRBV12-3 or TRBV12-4 to TRBJ2-7, with D tentatively TRBD1 or TRBD2 (6 bases each). Trimming shortened V by 6 bases and J by 2 bases, and 35 bases separated the two germline ends. The CDR3 has 21 amino acids. The CDR3 loop is CASRIGAGGGVLGPWAYEQYF. The CDR3 DNA reads TGTGCCAGCAGAATTGGGGCTGGAGGGGGAGTCTTGGGCCCGTGGGCCTACGAGCAGTACTTC.

The rearrangement links TRBV20-1 to TRBJ2-2, with a possible D match to TRBD2 (5 bases). Germline CDR1 reads DFQATT; CDR2 reads SNEGSKA (reference sequence). CDR3 length: 15 amino acids. Between the trimmed V and J ends, which lost 1 base and 5 bases, there was a span of 14 bases. The CDR3 DNA is TGCAGTGCTAGAGTAAGAGGGATCCGTACCGGGGAGCTGTTTTTT. This gives the protein CSARVRGIRTGELFF.

This clonotype was detected ten times or more. The V and J genes are TRBV11-2 and TRBJ1-5, with 7 bases that match TRBD1. The V gene's germline CDR1 is SGHAT and CDR2 FQNNGV. Trimming cost V 2 bases and J 2 bases; bases outside gene matches: 6. The CDR3 is 16 residues long. The DNA of the CDR3 is TGTGCCAGCAGCTTAACTACAGGGGCCGGCAATCAGCCCCAGCATTTT. Amino acid sequence: CASSLTTGAGNQPQHF.

A few counts support this clonotype. The chain uses TRBV6-2 or TRBV6-3 and TRBJ2-1; TRBD2 agrees at 11 bases. The CDR3 contains 14 residues. Germline CDR1 reads MNHEY; CDR2 reads SVGEGT. V was clipped by 5 bases and J by 6 bases; unmatched bases: 3. CDR3 nucleotide sequence: TGTGCCAGCAGTCAAGGACTAGCGGGCAATGAGCAGTTCTTC. Its translation: CASSQGLAGNEQFF.

This clonotype was detected many times. V gene TRBV29-1 combines with J gene TRBJ1-1; D is possibly TRBD1 (6 bases). Deletions cut 3 bases from V and 7 bases from J, with 12 bases between. The length of the CDR3 is 12 residues. CDR1 is SQVTM and CDR2 is ANQGSEA in the germline V gene. The CDR3 DNA reads TGCAGCGTTGAGGACAGACGACTTGAAGCTTTCTTT. Translating it yields CSVEDRRLEAFF.

This clonotype occurred many times. The rearrangement links TRBV15 to TRBJ2-1; D unresolved. The V and J ends lost 0 bases and 10 bases respectively, with 16 bases between them. The germline CDR1 and CDR2 sequences are LNHNV and YYDKDF (reference sequence). CDR3 length: 15 residues. This chain's CDR3 is CATSRDASLAKEQFF. The CDR3 region has the DNA TGTGCCACCAGCAGAGATGCATCCCTCGCGAAAGAGCAGTTCTTC.

This clonotype was seen at least ten times. The J gene is TRBJ2-4, the V gene TRBV4-3, with 7 positions matching TRBD1. The CDR3 is 15 residues long. Germline CDR1 reads LGHNA; CDR2 reads YSLEER. With 2 bases clipped from V and 12 bases from J, the junction kept 13 bases outside the gene matches. CDR3 region: CASSQKRQGSVDQYF. CDR3 in DNA: TGCGCCAGCAGCCAAAAGCGACAGGGATCGGTTGATCAGTACTTC.

This clonotype was counted between two and nine times. V and J are TRBV29-1 and TRBJ1-1; D may be TRBD1 (6 bases). Trimming shortened V by 4 bases and J by 5 bases, and 20 bases separated the two germline ends. The CDR3 sequence is 15 residues long. CDR1 SQVTM and CDR2 ANQGSEA come from the germline V gene. CDR3 amino acids: CSVGKWGRELTEAFF. The CDR3 DNA is TGCAGCGTTGGGAAATGGGGGCGTGAATTGACTGAAGCTTTCTTT. The full variable domain, in which reference TRBV29-1 and TRBJ1-1 provide the parts outside the CDR3, is SAVISQKPSRDICQRGTSLTIQCQVDSQVTMMFWYRQQPGQSLTLIATANQGSEATYESGFVIDKFPISRPNLTFSTLTVSNMSPEDSSIYLCSVGKWGRELTEAFFGQGTRLTVV.

V gene TRBV4-1 combines with J gene TRBJ2-3, with TRBD2 identical over 13 bases. CDR1 is MGHRA and CDR2 is YSYEKL in the germline V gene. Losses at the gene ends were 3 bases for V and 1 base for J; bases not matched to a gene: 13. CDR3 size: 20 residues. The CDR3 nucleotides read TGCGCCAGCAGCCAGAGACTAGCGGGGGGTCTAATAGATGGCACAGATACGCAGTATTTT. The encoded protein is CASSQRLAGGLIDGTDTQYF.